The 29 T cell receptor beta chains presented below share a single source sample, sequenced in a study of T-cell memory formation after mild COVID-19 (dated by TCRdb to the early 2020s). Libraries came from 5' RACE. Instrument used: Illumina NovaSeq 6000. The public sequencing data were trimmed at Q25 with fastp and processed into clonotypes with MiXCR by TCRdb, which kept only in-frame beta chains. Entries are consolidated by CDR3 protein sequence, retaining the most common genes and DNA. This sample holds 400,000 to 500,000 distinct CDR3 sequences; 20% were observed only once. Clones ranked in the top ten supply about 8.8% of the sample. The sample comprised PBMCs or a T cell subset sorted from them (not recorded which). These receptors were obtained from an adult woman who had mild COVID-19 (a few samples of this study predate the infection). The sample titles of this study are shuffled in the database, so cell type and time point are left out; the donor was told from shared clones.

This chain joins TRBV20-1 and TRBJ1-2; D is undetermined. This CDR3 is built from 17 residues. Trimming took 5 bases from V and 0 from J, leaving 22 bases between them. In germline, CDR1 is DFQATT, CDR2 SNEGSKA (reference sequence). As DNA, the CDR3 is TGCAGTGCTTCAGCCGGACCCGCCCAGGTGGCTAACTATGGCTACACCTTC. It is translated as CSASAGPAQVANYGYTF.

The chain employs TRBV19 and TRBJ2-5; TRBD2 matches 7 bases. With 4 bases clipped from V and 2 bases from J, the junction kept 7 bases outside the gene matches. Germline CDR1 is LNHDA and CDR2 is SQIVND (reference sequence). This CDR3 comprises 15 residues. CDR3 DNA sequence: TGTGCCAGTAGTAAGGGAGGGTCGGGGCAAGAGACCCAGTACTTC. It encodes CASSKGGSGQETQYF.

V usage is TRBV7-2 and J usage is TRBJ2-3, with D perhaps TRBD2 (5 bases). The CDR3 sequence is 17 residues long. Trimming took off 4 bases at V and 1 base at J, with 18 bases between the two ends. Germline CDR1 SGHTA, CDR2 FQGNSA. CDR3 DNA sequence: TGTGCCAGCAGCTCCATAGTGGCCGGGGTCGGCACAGATACGCAGTATTTT. Translating it yields CASSSIVAGVGTDTQYF.

Here the CDR3 reads CSVRRGLGGNQPQHF. CDR3 DNA sequence: TGCAGTGTCCGTCGGGGCCTTGGCGGAAATCAGCCCCAGCATTTT. J is TRBJ1-5 and V is TRBV20-1; maybe TRBD1 (5 bases). The CDR3 length is 15 residues. Trimming stripped 7 bases from V and 4 bases from J, with 20 bases between. Per the germline V gene, CDR1 is DFQATT and CDR2 is SNEGSKA (reference sequence).

This clonotype has just a few counts. The genes are TRBV27 and TRBJ1-5; no definite D call. Germline CDR1 MNHEY, CDR2 SMNVEV (reference sequence). V was cut by 2 bases and J by 7 bases, with 12 bases left in between. This CDR3 has 14 amino acids. CDR3: CASSLGGRRQPQHF. In nucleotides, the CDR3 is TGTGCCAGCAGTTTAGGTGGGAGACGGCAGCCCCAGCATTTT.

The chain joins TRBV29-1 to TRBJ2-7; 7 nucleotides line up with TRBD2. Germline CDR1 reads SQVTM; CDR2 reads ANQGSEA. V trimming: 3 bases; J trimming: 4 bases; junction bases outside the gene matches: 9. The CDR3 is 14 residues long. CDR3 nucleotide sequence: TGCAGCGTTGATAAAGGACTAGGCGGATACGAGCAGTACTTC. Encoded protein: CSVDKGLGGYEQYF.

This clonotype showed up just a few times. CDR3 region: CASSVSWGVGELFF. CDR3 DNA sequence: TGTGCCAGCAGCGTATCTTGGGGCGTCGGGGAGCTGTTTTTT. J is TRBJ2-2 and V is TRBV9, with a weak D call TRBD1 (5 bases). This CDR3 is 14 amino acids long. The V gene lost 1 base and the J gene lost 7 bases, with 11 bases spanning the gap. Germline loops: CDR1 SGDLS, CDR2 YYNGEE.

The chain couples TRBV23-1 to TRBJ2-5; D call uncertain. TRBV23-1 is given ORF status, its function remaining uncertain. CDR3 length: 16 residues. V shed 10 bases and J shed 3 bases, with 24 bases lying between them. The CDR3 sequence is CAISSVVKRKKETQYF. The CDR3 DNA reads as TGCGCCATTTCCTCAGTGGTCAAACGGAAGAAAGAGACCCAGTACTTC.

This clonotype was picked up a small number of times. This chain joins TRBV7-9 and TRBJ1-2; unclear D gene. Trimming removed 4 bases at V and 8 bases at J, with 11 bases between. This CDR3 is 12 amino acids long. Germline V gene lookup returns CDR1 SEHNR and CDR2 FQNEAQ (reference sequence). CDR3 amino acids: CASSSSATGYTF. The CDR3 DNA reads TGTGCCAGCAGCTCCAGCGCCACGGGCTACACCTTC.

The genes are TRBV7-3 and TRBJ1-1; 7 bases fit TRBD1. V trimming: 2 bases; J trimming: 1 base; junction bases outside the gene matches: 16. The CDR3 spans 19 residues. In germline, CDR1 is SGHTA, CDR2 FQGTGA. The CDR3 DNA sequence: TGTGCCAGCAGCTTATACGCCTCTATCTCGGGACAGCCGAACACTGAAGCTTTCTTT. Amino acid sequence: CASSLYASISGQPNTEAFF.

This clonotype occurred many times. The chain has TRBV29-1 and TRBJ1-1; TRBD1 is a possible D gene (5 bases). Trimming took off 5 bases at V and 1 base at J, with 11 bases between the two ends. The CDR3 is made up of 13 amino acids. Germline CDR1 is SQVTM and CDR2 is ANQGSEA. DNA of the CDR3: TGCAGCGTTCTGTCAGGGACGAACACTGAAGCTTTCTTT. Protein: CSVLSGTNTEAFF.

In its sample, this clonotype was seen a few times. The chain is built from TRBV7-9 and TRBJ1-5; D remains unclear. The V end lost 6 bases, the J end lost 3 bases, and 9 bases lay between the germline ends. The CDR3 is made up of 13 amino acids. Germline CDR1 is SEHNR and CDR2 is FQNEAQ (reference sequence). CDR3 coding DNA: TGTGCCAGCAGTGAAGGTTTCAATCAGCCCCAGCATTTT. Protein sequence: CASSEGFNQPQHF.

The rearrangement joins TRBV19 to TRBJ1-5, with unresolved D. The CDR3 has 15 residues. Germline CDR1 and CDR2: LNHDA and SQIVND (reference sequence). Trimming shortened V by 3 bases and J by 2 bases, and 11 bases separated the two germline ends. This CDR3 is CASSIAHSGNQPQHF. CDR3 nucleotide sequence: TGTGCCAGTAGTATCGCCCATAGTGGCAATCAGCCCCAGCATTTT.

This rearrangement joins TRBV20-1 to TRBJ2-7; 11 bases are a match to TRBD2. The germline V gene has CDR1 DFQATT and CDR2 SNEGSKA (reference sequence). J gave up 2 bases and V 0 bases, and 9 bases lay outside the gene matches. This CDR3 spans 17 amino acids. The CDR3 loop is CSARDRQTSGKTYEQYF. CDR3 sequence (DNA): TGCAGTGCTAGAGATCGTCAGACTAGCGGGAAGACCTACGAGCAGTACTTC.

This clonotype was counted between two and nine times. This chain links TRBV29-1 with TRBJ2-3; the D is unclear. Germline V gene sequence: CDR1 SQVTM, CDR2 ANQGSEA. CDR3 length equals 14 residues. The V end lost 6 bases, the J end lost 0 bases, and 13 bases lay between the germline ends. CDR3 residues: CSVKDPTSTDTQYF. Here the CDR3 DNA reads TGCAGCGTAAAAGACCCAACTAGCACAGATACGCAGTATTTT.

This clonotype was picked up many times. J is TRBJ2-3 and V is TRBV12-3 or TRBV12-4; TRBD2 agrees at 9 bases. V was pared by 6 bases and J by 4 bases, with 2 bases of the junction left unmatched. CDR3 length: 13 residues. The CDR3 region is CASRGGGADTQYF. As DNA, the CDR3 is TGTGCCAGCAGGGGCGGGGGGGCAGATACGCAGTATTTT.

This clonotype was picked up a small number of times. The chain uses TRBV15 and TRBJ2-3; D is undetermined. Looked up from germline, CDR1 is LNHNV and CDR2 is YYDKDF (reference sequence). The CDR3 runs 12 residues. Trimming removed 3 bases at V and 5 bases at J, with 6 bases between. DNA for the CDR3: TGTGCCACCAGCAGTTGGAAAGATACGCAGTATTTT. Translation gives CATSSWKDTQYF. The entire variable domain, with the rest obtained from reference TRBV15 and TRBJ2-3, is as follows: DAMVIQNPRYQVTQFGKPVTLSCSQTLNHNVMYWYQQKSSQAPKLLFHYYDKDFNNEADTPDNFQSRRPNTSFCFLDIRSPGLGDTAMYLCATSSWKDTQYFGPGTRLTVL.

The sample holds a few counts of this clonotype. The genes are TRBV20-1 and TRBJ2-5; D is ambiguous. Germline V gives CDR1 DFQATT, CDR2 SNEGSKA (reference sequence). The CDR3 covers 12 residues. The ends were cut back, 5 bases at V and 5 bases at J, with 12 bases in the middle. The CDR3 loop reads CSAAGAHETQYF. Here the CDR3 DNA reads TGCAGTGCTGCCGGCGCGCACGAGACCCAGTACTTC.

This clonotype came up a few times. V gene TRBV6-2 or TRBV6-3 combines with J gene TRBJ2-5; a weak D match, TRBD2 (6 bases). The ends were cut back, 2 bases at V and 0 bases at J, with 7 bases in the middle. CDR3 length: 14 residues. The germline V gene encodes CDR1 MNHEY and CDR2 SVGEGT. This chain's CDR3 is CASSYRENQETQYF. DNA of the CDR3: TGTGCCAGCAGTTACCGGGAGAACCAAGAGACCCAGTACTTC.

The chain links TRBV7-9 to TRBJ2-2; D gene uncertain. V was clipped by 0 bases and J by 6 bases, with 20 bases between them. Germline V gene lookup returns CDR1 SEHNR and CDR2 FQNEAQ (reference sequence). CDR3 length: 18 amino acids. The CDR3 loop is CASSLARLGSLMAGELFF. In DNA form, the CDR3 reads TGTGCCAGCAGCTTAGCACGATTGGGGTCTCTTATGGCCGGGGAGCTGTTTTTT.

This clonotype came up a few times. CDR3 bases: TGTGCCAGCAGTTTTAAAGGGGCCAACGTCCTGACTTTC. It translates to CASSFKGANVLTF. The gene calls are TRBV12-3 or TRBV12-4 and TRBJ2-6; no definite D call. Trimming pared 3 bases from V and 4 bases from J, leaving 4 bases between. The CDR3 is 13 residues long.

The rearrangement links TRBV5-1 to TRBJ1-1, with D uncertain. Germline CDR1 SGHRS, CDR2 YFSETQ. Trimming shortened V by 4 bases and J by 3 bases, and 13 bases separated the two germline ends. The CDR3 loop spans 14 amino acids. This CDR3 reads CASSPLKTYTEAFF. For the CDR3, the DNA is TGCGCCAGCAGCCCTTTGAAGACTTACACTGAAGCTTTCTTT.

This clonotype was seen a handful of times. V is TRBV7-9 and J is TRBJ1-6; no firm D call. V was trimmed by 5 bases and J by 9 bases, leaving 8 bases between them. Germline values: CDR1 SEHNR, CDR2 FQNEAQ (reference sequence). This CDR3 has 12 amino acids. The CDR3 spells CASSQEVSPLHF. CDR3 DNA: TGTGCCAGCAGCCAAGAGGTTTCACCCCTCCACTTT.

This chain joins TRBV5-4 and TRBJ2-5, with 9 bases that match TRBD2. Germline V gives CDR1 SGHNT, CDR2 YYREEE (reference sequence). This CDR3 is built from 16 residues. V lost 0 bases and J lost 5; bases outside the gene matches: 8. DNA for the CDR3: TGTGCCAGCAGCTTGGGTAGCGGGAGTGGAAAGGAGACCCAGTACTTC. Its translation: CASSLGSGSGKETQYF.

The chain employs TRBV20-1 and TRBJ2-3, with D possibly being TRBD1 (5 bases). CDR3 length: 15 residues. The germline V gene has CDR1 DFQATT and CDR2 SNEGSKA (reference sequence). Trimming took 6 bases from V and 1 from J, leaving 17 bases between them. Here the CDR3 DNA reads TGCAGTGCCGAGCCCTTCAGGGTTGGCACAGATACGCAGTATTTT. Residues: CSAEPFRVGTDTQYF.

This clonotype has a handful of counts. CDR3 DNA sequence: TGCAGCGTTGAAGGTATACCGACCAGCCCCTACGAGCAGTACTTC. It yields the protein CSVEGIPTSPYEQYF. The J gene is TRBJ2-7, the V gene TRBV29-1; unclear D gene. CDR3 length: 15 amino acids. Germline CDR1 reads SQVTM; CDR2 reads ANQGSEA. Trimming took off 1 base at V and 2 bases at J, with 15 bases between the two ends.

This clonotype has a handful of counts. CDR3 nucleotide sequence: TGTGCCAGCAGCTTGGTTCTGTGGAAGAACACCGGGGAGCTGTTTTTT. Amino acid sequence: CASSLVLWKNTGELFF. V gene TRBV5-6 combines with J gene TRBJ2-2; D is uncertain. V lost 0 bases and J lost 1, with 10 bases in between. The CDR3 is made up of 16 amino acids. Germline V gene sequence: CDR1 SGHDT, CDR2 YYEEEE.

The genes are TRBV5-6 and TRBJ1-1, with TRBD1 matching over 10 bases. The CDR3 covers 15 residues. CDR1 SGHDT and CDR2 YYEEEE come from the germline V gene. V was clipped by 4 bases and J by 0 bases; unmatched bases: 3. CDR3: CASSGQGVLNTEAFF. CDR3 bases: TGTGCCAGCAGCGGACAGGGGGTTTTGAACACTGAAGCTTTCTTT.

This clonotype came up a few times. V and J are TRBV29-1 and TRBJ1-2; tentative D call: TRBD1 (6 bases). In germline, CDR1 is SQVTM, CDR2 ANQGSEA. Trimming left V 5 bases short and J 6 bases short, with 25 bases between. The CDR3 loop spans 16 amino acids. In DNA form, the CDR3 reads TGCAGCGTTCTGTCGTCTACAGGGACCCTGGGAGATGGCTACACCTTC. Translating gives CSVLSSTGTLGDGYTF.